A selection of T cell receptor beta chains follows, all from one sample in a study of blood T cell repertoires in COVID-19. Measured with immunoSEQ multiplex PCR; TCRdb has only the in-frame clones, and not every one. The table has over 130,000 clones, around four fifths seen once. Material for sequencing was peripheral blood. These receptors were taken from a woman older than 75 with acute or convalescent COVID-19. Both conserved end residues are part of each CDR3. D genes are given only for firm matches. Clone size is shown for a subset of rows, as once, few, many or a class of expanded clone.

TRBJ2-2 | many | TRBD2 | TRBV10-3 | TGTGCCATCAGTGGCGGTTCGGAGCGGGAGCCCGGGGAGCTGTTTTTT | CAISGGSEREPGELFF
TRBJ2-1 | . | TRBD2 | TRBV11-2 | TGTGCCAGCAGCGCTACCGGGACTAGCTCCTACAATGAGCAGTTCTTC | CASSATGTSSYNEQFF
TRBJ2-2 | once | . | TRBV7-2 | TGTGCCAGCAGCTTAGCCGCAGGGGCGGACAGCGGGGAGCTGTTTTTT | CASSLAAGADSGELFF
TRBJ2-7 | . | . | TRBV21-1 | TGTGCCAGCACCCATCTGGGACAGGGAGGGATAGGGGACTACGAGCAGTACTTC | CASTHLGQGGIGDYEQYF
TRBJ2-7 | . | . | TRBV30 | TGTGCCTTATGGACTACTCTATCCTACGAGCAGTACTTC | CALWTTLSYEQYF
TRBJ2-4 | once | . | TRBV15 | TGTGCCACCAGCAGCGGGAGTGCCAAAAACATTCAGTACTTC | CATSSGSAKNIQYF
TRBJ2-7 | few | TRBD2 | TRBV10-3 | TGTGCCATCAGTGAAACAAGATTCGGACTAGGGCGTTACGAGCAGTACTTC | CAISETRFGLGRYEQYF
TRBJ1-2 | . | TRBD1 | TRBV2 | TGTGCCAGCAAGCGGACAGGGCTTAACTATGGCTACACCTTC | CASKRTGLNYGYTF
TRBJ1-1 | . | . | TRBV28 | TGTGCCAGCAGTAATCGCGTTGGCACTGAAGCTTTCTTT | CASSNRVGTEAFF
TRBJ2-7 | . | . | TRBV15 | TGTGCCACCAGCTGGCGGATTGAATACGAGCAGTACTTC | CATSWRIEYEQYF
TRBJ2-5 | many | TRBD2 | TRBV7-3 | TGTGCCAGCAGCCTGAGCGGGGGCCAAGAGACCCAGTACTTC | CASSLSGGQETQYF
TRBJ2-1 | . | . | TRBV28 | TGTGCCAGCACCCGGGCAGGGACCTACAATGAGCAGTTCTTC | CASTRAGTYNEQFF
TRBJ1-2 | . | . | TRBV9 | TGTGCCAGCAGCCCCCGATTCGGGGGTGCTAACTATGGCTACACCTTC | CASSPRFGGANYGYTF
TRBJ2-1 | . | TRBD2 | TRBV7-9 | TGTGCCAGCAGGTCCATAGCGGGAGGGGCGGGTAATGAGCAGTTCTTC | CASRSIAGGAGNEQFF
TRBJ1-5 | . | . | TRBV27 | TGTGCCAGCAGTCCTGGCGTATGGGCTCATAGTCAGCCCCAGCATTTT | CASSPGVWAHSQPQHF
TRBJ1-4 | . | . | TRBV7-9 | TGTGCCAGCAGCTCCAGGTGGCCGGGGGAGCGAGAAAAACTGTTTTTT | CASSSRWPGEREKLFF